The rows below give T cell receptor beta chains drawn from one sample of a study of T cell repertoires in cytomegalovirus infection. These TCRs' antigens remain unknown. TCRdb re-called the reads with MiXCR, one entry per CDR3 protein. This table has a few hundred thousand distinct CDR3 sequences, more than 40% appearing once. Sequencing was performed on cultured PBMCs, taken from culture after CMV antigen stimulation. These receptors originate from a human donor in good health (CMV status not recorded). Some clones in this sample may be carry-over from other donors' samples. CDR3s include the opening cysteine and the closing phenylalanine or tryptophan. The D gene is left open where the match is weak. Clone size, where shown, is once, few, many, or a class for clones that have expanded.

V,J,size,D,DNA,CDR3
TRBV7-2,TRBJ2-1,NA,TRBD1,TGTGCCAGCAGACCAGGGGGTTGGGTCGATGAGCAGTTCTTC,CASRPGGWVDEQFF
TRBV7-2,TRBJ1-6,few,NA,TGTGCCAGCAGCTTAAATTGGACACCCCTCCACTTT,CASSLNWTPLHF
TRBV5-6,TRBJ2-2,NA,NA,TGTGCCAGCAGCAGGGGAGGACCCGGGGAGCTGTTTTTT,CASSRGGPGELFF
TRBV7-2,TRBJ2-5,NA,NA,TGTGCCAGCAGCTTAGGTGGGTTTCGAGAGACCCAGTACTTC,CASSLGGFRETQYF
TRBV14,TRBJ2-7,few,NA,TGTGCCAGCAGCCCGCGACTAGAAGGCGAGCAGTACTTC,CASSPRLEGEQYF
TRBV7-8,TRBJ2-6,few,TRBD1,TGTGCCAGCAGCTCAGACAGGGGGGGCTCTGGGGCCAACGTCCTGACTTTC,CASSSDRGGSGANVLTF
TRBV18,TRBJ2-7,few,TRBD2,TGTGCCAGCTCACCCCCTCCGGGACTAGCGGGAGTCGGGCAGTACTTC,CASSPPPGLAGVGQYF
TRBV20-1,TRBJ1-5,NA,TRBD1,TGCAGTGCTAGCAGGGACAGGAGATTCAATCAGCCCCAGCATTTT,CSASRDRRFNQPQHF
TRBV7-9,TRBJ2-3,few,TRBD1,TGTGCCAGCACCCTTCAGGGGGCAGAGGATACGCAGTATTTT,CASTLQGAEDTQYF
TRBV12-3/TRBV12-4,TRBJ2-3,NA,NA,TGTGCCAGTGTCCTCGGGTCTAGCACAGATACGCAGTATTTT,CASVLGSSTDTQYF
TRBV11-2,TRBJ2-1,NA,TRBD2,TGTGCCAGCAGCTTAGATGTCGGACTAGCGGGGATTGGTGAGCAGTTCTTC,CASSLDVGLAGIGEQFF
TRBV25-1,TRBJ1-2,NA,NA,TGTGCCAGCAGGGAAACGGGGGCCGCTGGCTACACCTTC,CASRETGAAGYTF
TRBV6-5,TRBJ2-6,NA,NA,TGTGCCAGCAGTCCCCGATCGAGGACCGGGGCCAACGTCCTGACTTTC,CASSPRSRTGANVLTF
TRBV5-6,TRBJ1-2,few,NA,TGTGCCAGCAGCCAACAGGGCCGCTCTTTCTATGGCTACACCTTC,CASSQQGRSFYGYTF
TRBV7-9,TRBJ2-1,few,NA,TGTGCCAGCAGCTCCTCTGGGGGAAGCTCCTACAATGAGCAGTTCTTC,CASSSSGGSSYNEQFF
TRBV20-1,TRBJ1-1,NA,TRBD1,TGCAGTGCCGACAGGGCTGAAGCTTTCTTT,CSADRAEAFF
TRBV19,TRBJ2-1,NA,NA,TGTGCCAGTAGTATACGCGACAGGACGTCTCACCTGGCCTACAATGAGCAGTTCTTC,CASSIRDRTSHLAYNEQFF
TRBV6-6,TRBJ1-1,NA,NA,TGTGCCAGCAGTGGGGGGCCAGGTACTGAAGCTTTCTTT,CASSGGPGTEAFF
TRBV4-1,TRBJ2-1,NA,NA,TGCGCCAGCAGCCAGGAACCCGCCCGTCCAATGAGGCAGTTCTTC,CASSQEPARPMRQFF
TRBV11-2,TRBJ2-1,many,NA,TGTGCCAGCAGCCCCATCGCCGGATTTGTGTATGAGCAGTTCTTC,CASSPIAGFVYEQFF
TRBV20-1,TRBJ2-1,NA,NA,TGCAGTGCTAGTCTAGGCGGACTACAAGGGGAGCAGTTCTTC,CSASLGGLQGEQFF
TRBV4-1,TRBJ2-7,NA,NA,TGCGCCAGCGCCGGTCTTTTGGGTGAGCAGTACTTC,CASAGLLGEQYF
TRBV20-1,TRBJ2-3,NA,NA,TGCAGTGCTAGAGATCCCACAGGGGGGGGAGTGGATACGCAGTATTTT,CSARDPTGGGVDTQYF
TRBV2,TRBJ2-2,NA,TRBD2,TGTGCCAGCAGAAGTACAAGCGGGGGCACCGGGGAGCTGTTTTTT,CASRSTSGGTGELFF
TRBV28,TRBJ2-3,NA,NA,TGTGCCAGCAGTTTAGTTGCCAACAGACCTACTGGCACAGATACGCAGTATTTT,CASSLVANRPTGTDTQYF
TRBV6-6,TRBJ2-2,NA,TRBD2,TGTGCCAGCAGTCCAAAAAGGACTAGCGGGGGCGCCGGGGAGCTGTTTTTT,CASSPKRTSGGAGELFF
TRBV7-8,TRBJ2-2,few,TRBD1,TGTGCCAGCACCCAACCTACTACAGGGGTCACCGGGGAGCTGTTTTTT,CASTQPTTGVTGELFF
TRBV7-8,TRBJ2-3,many,NA,TGTGCCAGCAGCCTACGTTGGGCAGATACGCAGTATTTT,CASSLRWADTQYF
TRBV12-3/TRBV12-4,TRBJ2-1,NA,NA,TGTGCCAGCAGTCGGGGGGCCTACCAAGAGCAGTTCTTC,CASSRGAYQEQFF